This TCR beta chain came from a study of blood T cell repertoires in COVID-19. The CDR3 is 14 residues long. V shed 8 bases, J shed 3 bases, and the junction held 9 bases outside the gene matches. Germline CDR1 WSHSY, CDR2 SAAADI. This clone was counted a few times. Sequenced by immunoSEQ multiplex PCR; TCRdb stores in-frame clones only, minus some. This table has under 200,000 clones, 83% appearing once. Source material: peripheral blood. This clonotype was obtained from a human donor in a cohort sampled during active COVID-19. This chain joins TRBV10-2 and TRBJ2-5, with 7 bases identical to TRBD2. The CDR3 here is CASSVERGKETQYF. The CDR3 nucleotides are TGCGCCAGCTCTGTCGAGCGGGGAAAAGAGACCCAGTACTTC.